This T cell receptor (beta chain) was captured in a study of identical twins. On this clonotype itself: Its antigen is currently unknown.

General study points: Insertions were fewer in abundant cord blood beta clonotypes, whereas memory repertoires showed none of this pattern.

From germline, CDR1 is SGHVS and CDR2 FQNEAQ. The V gene lost 1 base and the J gene lost 6 bases, with 14 bases spanning the gap. The CDR3 has 15 amino acids. After template switching added a universal primer site, the resulting cDNA carried unique molecular identifiers. TCRdb re-called the 5' RACE reads with MiXCR, one entry per CDR3 protein. The data hold 540,000 or so distinct CDR3 sequences, with 20% to 25% observed a single time. These records were also assigned to another study, of yellow fever vaccine responses in identical twins.

This clonotype was obtained from a woman under 30 in good health. This chain links TRBV7-8 with TRBJ2-3, with a possible D match to TRBD2 (7 bases). The source material was CD4+ T cells sorted from blood. CDR3 protein: CASSLGGGAGDTQYF. In DNA, the CDR3 is TGTGCCAGCAGCTTAGGGGGGGGCGCAGGGGATACGCAGTATTTT.